These T cell receptor beta chains were read from a single sample in a study of T cell changes during pregnancy in multiple sclerosis. Sequencing used immunoSEQ multiplex PCR; TCRdb keeps in-frame clones, though not all of them. The sample holds tens of thousands of clones, around 93% seen once. Source: peripheral blood, taken before pregnancy. Every receptor here comes from a female donor with multiple sclerosis, enrolled in a pregnancy study. The CDR3 runs from the conserved cysteine through the conserved F or W. Each record gives: V gene, D gene, J gene, clone size, CDR3 protein, CDR3 DNA. A D gene is named only where the DNA matches it firmly. The listing skips clone size in some rows; elsewhere it reads once, few, many or a size class.

TRBV9,TRBD2,TRBJ2-6,NA,CASSVELAGLGGANVLTF,TGTGCCAGCAGCGTAGAGCTAGCGGGGCTGGGGGGGGCCAACGTCCTGACTTTC
TRBV28,NA,TRBJ2-7,NA,CASTDKYEQYF,TGTGCCAGCACCGACAAATACGAGCAGTACTTC
TRBV18,NA,TRBJ1-5,NA,CASSRGHGSNQPQHF,TGTGCCAGCTCACGAGGGCACGGATCTAATCAGCCCCAGCATTTT
TRBV4-1,NA,TRBJ1-2,NA,CASSRASGAGATSYGYTF,TGCGCCAGCAGTCGAGCTAGTGGGGCAGGGGCAACCTCCTATGGCTACACCTTC
TRBV7-2,TRBD1,TRBJ1-6,few,CASSWATGHSPLHF,TGTGCCAGCAGCTGGGCGACAGGGCATTCACCCCTCCACTTT
TRBV2,NA,TRBJ1-5,few,CASSVRGPQPQHF,TGTGCCAGCAGTGTCAGGGGCCCTCAGCCCCAGCATTTT
TRBV11-3,TRBD1,TRBJ2-7,once,CASSSGTVYEQYF,TGTGCCAGCAGCTCCGGGACAGTCTACGAGCAGTACTTC
TRBV7-2,NA,TRBJ2-3,NA,CASSPYTDTQYF,TGTGCCAGCAGCCCTTACACAGATACGCAGTATTTT
TRBV15,TRBD2,TRBJ2-5,NA,CATSWVLQRGGQETQYF,TGTGCCACCAGTTGGGTCCTTCAACGGGGGGGCCAAGAGACCCAGTACTTC
TRBV2,TRBD1,TRBJ1-2,NA,CASSEGPGGVYGYTF,TGTGCCAGCAGTGAAGGGCCAGGGGGCGTTTATGGCTACACCTTC
TRBV15,NA,TRBJ2-4,NA,CATSRFGQMLNIQYF,TGTGCCACCAGCAGGTTCGGACAGATGTTGAACATTCAGTACTTC
TRBV6-6,NA,TRBJ2-1,NA,CASSYGLAKRNEQFF,TGTGCCAGCAGTTACGGGCTAGCGAAACGGAATGAGCAGTTCTTC
TRBV5-8,TRBD1,TRBJ2-2,NA,CASRGTAQLNTGELFF,TGTGCCAGCAGAGGGACAGCTCAGCTCAACACCGGGGAGCTGTTTTTT
TRBV11-3,NA,TRBJ2-6,NA,CASSEPTGNSGANVLTF,TGTGCCAGCAGCGAGCCAACAGGGAACTCTGGGGCCAACGTCCTGACTTTC
TRBV9,NA,TRBJ2-1,NA,CASSVTGGVYNEQFF,TGTGCCAGCAGCGTTACGGGGGGCGTCTACAATGAGCAGTTCTTC
TRBV18,TRBD1,TRBJ1-2,NA,CASSPDRGNYGYTF,TGTGCCAGCTCACCGGACAGGGGAAACTATGGCTACACCTTC
TRBV4-1,NA,TRBJ2-1,NA,CASSQDKSGLYNEQFF,TGCGCCAGCAGCCAAGATAAGAGCGGACTCTACAATGAGCAGTTCTTC
TRBV7-3,NA,TRBJ2-3,NA,CASSLLGGRGVPDTQYF,TGTGCCAGCAGCCTGTTGGGGGGGCGTGGTGTGCCCGATACGCAGTATTTT
TRBV15,NA,TRBJ2-2,NA,CATSAPSGSNTGELFF,TGTGCCACCAGTGCGCCTAGTGGTTCGAACACCGGGGAGCTGTTTTTT
TRBV9,NA,TRBJ2-7,NA,CASSVTGVNTLSYEQYF,TGTGCCAGCAGCGTAACGGGGGTCAACACCCTCTCCTACGAGCAGTACTTC
TRBV21-1,NA,TRBJ1-1,NA,CASSMGGGATTEAFF,TGTGCCAGCAGCATGGGAGGGGGGGCGACCACTGAAGCTTTCTTT
TRBV5-1,TRBD2,TRBJ2-2,NA,CASSPGTSGRRGTGELFF,TGCGCCAGCAGCCCGGGGACTAGCGGGAGACGAGGGACCGGGGAGCTGTTTTTT
TRBV10-2,NA,TRBJ2-1,NA,CASKLTGGLGDEQFF,TGCGCCAGCAAACTGACGGGGGGCTTAGGGGATGAGCAGTTCTTC
TRBV27,NA,TRBJ2-1,NA,CASRRLATAYNEQFF,TGTGCCAGCAGGAGGCTCGCGACTGCCTACAATGAGCAGTTCTTC
TRBV7-9,NA,TRBJ2-5,NA,CASIHAPQGNQETQYF,TGTGCCAGCATCCACGCCCCACAGGGCAATCAAGAGACCCAGTACTTC
TRBV5-1,NA,TRBJ2-2,NA,CASSYIVSGELFF,TGCGCCAGCAGCTATATAGTGTCCGGGGAGCTGTTTTTT
TRBV15,TRBD2,TRBJ2-1,NA,CATSEGTSGSYNEQFF,TGTGCCACCAGCGAAGGGACTAGCGGGAGCTACAATGAGCAGTTCTTC
TRBV4-1,TRBD2,TRBJ2-1,NA,CASSQEGTSGRNRFF,TGCGCCAGCAGCCAAGAAGGAACTAGCGGGAGGAACAGGTTCTTC
TRBV14,NA,TRBJ2-2,NA,CASSQDPRRGYNTGELFF,TGTGCCAGCAGCCAAGACCCAAGAAGGGGCTACAACACCGGGGAGCTGTTTTTT
TRBV28,NA,TRBJ1-2,few,CASSYAGMAGYTF,TGTGCCAGCAGTTATGCAGGAATGGCTGGCTACACCTTC
TRBV28,TRBD1,TRBJ1-5,NA,CASTKTGLRQPQHF,TGTGCCAGCACCAAGACAGGGTTGAGACAGCCCCAGCATTTT
TRBV9,NA,TRBJ1-4,once,CASSGSDGGTYEKLFF,TGTGCCAGCAGCGGATCCGATGGAGGGACTTACGAAAAACTGTTTTTT
TRBV5-1,TRBD1,TRBJ1-4,NA,CASSRDSSVEKLFF,TGCGCCAGCAGCCGGGACAGCTCCGTCGAAAAACTGTTTTTT
TRBV4-3,TRBD1,TRBJ2-3,NA,CASSPGQGADTQYF,TGCGCCAGCAGCCCGGGACAGGGGGCAGATACGCAGTATTTT
TRBV4-3,NA,TRBJ2-1,NA,CASSQGAPRYNEQFF,TGCGCCAGCAGCCAAGGGGCCCCGCGTTACAATGAGCAGTTCTTC
TRBV6-5,TRBD2,TRBJ2-1,few,CASSLTRLAPRVF,TGTGCCAGCAGTCTTACCCGACTAGCCCCCAGAGTCTTC
TRBV6-6,NA,TRBJ1-5,once,CASSSLGADQPQHF,TGTGCCAGCAGTTCTTTGGGGGCCGATCAGCCCCAGCATTTT
TRBV4-1,NA,TRBJ2-7,once,CASSLRDTGTYEQYF,TGCGCCAGCAGCCTCCGGGACACTGGAACCTACGAGCAGTACTTC
TRBV6-5,TRBD1,TRBJ2-7,NA,CATSTGTGHNEQYF,TGTGCCACCTCGACCGGGACAGGGCATAACGAGCAGTACTTC
TRBV7-9,TRBD1,TRBJ1-1,NA,CASSLGDWTGLEAFF,TGTGCCAGCAGCTTAGGGGACTGGACAGGGCTTGAAGCTTTCTTT
TRBV19,TRBD2,TRBJ2-7,NA,CASSFSGGTYEQYF,TGTGCCAGTAGTTTTAGCGGGGGAACCTACGAGCAGTACTTC
TRBV9,NA,TRBJ1-2,NA,CASSVALDSNYGYTF,TGTGCCAGCAGCGTAGCCCTCGACAGTAACTATGGCTACACCTTC
TRBV28,TRBD1,TRBJ1-5,once,CASSDRGGDQPQHF,TGTGCCAGCAGCGACAGGGGTGGCGATCAGCCCCAGCATTTT
TRBV7-6,TRBD1,TRBJ1-3,NA,CASSPTGAGNTIYF,TGTGCCAGCAGCCCGACAGGGGCTGGAAACACCATATATTTT
TRBV2,NA,TRBJ2-7,NA,CASSYSQGPYEQYF,TGTGCCAGCAGTTATTCACAGGGACCCTACGAGCAGTACTTC
TRBV29-1,NA,TRBJ2-1,NA,CSVEEPGRNEQFF,TGCAGCGTTGAGGAGCCAGGGAGGAATGAGCAGTTCTTC
TRBV2,NA,TRBJ1-3,NA,CASSEVGQVWSSGNTIYF,TGTGCCAGCAGTGAGGTGGGACAAGTGTGGAGCTCTGGAAACACCATATATTTT
TRBV6-6,NA,TRBJ1-2,NA,CASSNRVLDGYTF,TGTGCCAGCAGTAACAGGGTTTTGGATGGCTACACCTTC
TRBV13,TRBD2,TRBJ2-1,NA,CASSLGTSSYNEQFF,TGTGCCAGCAGCTTGGGGACTAGCTCCTACAATGAGCAGTTCTTC
TRBV7-9,NA,TRBJ1-2,NA,CASSLGQGILYGYTF,TGTGCCAGCAGCTTAGGGCAGGGAATTCTCTATGGCTACACCTTC
TRBV2,TRBD1,TRBJ2-2,once,CARNRQGASNTGELFF,TGTGCCAGGAATAGACAGGGGGCGTCGAACACCGGGGAGCTGTTTTTT
TRBV28,TRBD1,TRBJ2-5,NA,CASRGQGEETQYF,TGTGCCAGCAGGGGACAGGGCGAAGAGACCCAGTACTTC
TRBV9,NA,TRBJ1-1,NA,CASSVEGTVNTEAFF,TGTGCCAGCAGCGTAGAAGGTACAGTGAACACTGAAGCTTTCTTT
TRBV9,TRBD2,TRBJ2-1,NA,CASSVAPGTSLNEQFF,TGTGCCAGCAGCGTAGCTCCGGGGACTAGCCTCAATGAGCAGTTCTTC
TRBV18,TRBD1,TRBJ2-7,once,CASSRQGNYEQYF,TGTGCCAGCTCACGACAGGGCAACTACGAGCAGTACTTC
TRBV19,NA,TRBJ1-1,NA,CASSIAWGLGTEAFF,TGTGCCAGTAGTATAGCTTGGGGGCTGGGCACTGAAGCTTTCTTT
TRBV2,TRBD2,TRBJ2-3,NA,CATSLGAGNTDTQYF,TGTGCCACCTCACTCGGAGCGGGGAACACAGATACGCAGTATTTT
TRBV7-9,TRBD1,TRBJ1-5,once,CASRLQGQRAVQPQHF,TGTGCCAGCAGGCTGCAGGGACAGCGGGCGGTTCAGCCCCAGCATTTT
TRBV10-3,NA,TRBJ1-5,NA,CAIARTDSNQPQHF,TGTGCCATCGCAAGGACAGATAGCAATCAGCCCCAGCATTTT